The clone carrying this TCR beta chain has just a few counts. Its antigen is not known. These data belong to a study of identical twins. Study-level points and caveats: Twins shared out-of-frame alpha sequences with excess low generation probability. Conclusions leaned on cross-sectional statistical analysis and did not track the same donors over time.

Each cDNA held unique molecular identifiers, and template switching gave it a universal primer site. Via MiXCR, TCRdb re-called the 5' RACE reads, giving one row per CDR3 protein. Of some 1,700,000 distinct CDR3 sequences listed, 25% to 35% were seen once; the top ten hold more than 0.25%. CDR1 MDHEN and CDR2 SYDVKM come from the germline V gene. Losses at the gene ends were 7 bases for V and 4 bases for J; bases not matched to a gene: 16. This CDR3 contains 17 residues. The genes are TRBV28 and TRBJ1-5; the match to TRBD1 covers 7 bases. This TCR came from a newborn girl in good health. The sequencing sample was made of cord blood. This CDR3 reads CASTELQGSLNNQPQHF. For the CDR3, the DNA is TGTGCCAGCACCGAACTACAGGGGTCCCTTAATAATCAGCCCCAGCATTTT.